This T cell receptor beta chain appears in the sequencing data of a study of cytomegalovirus exposure and HLA in healthy donors. Study in general: An early data release held tens of millions of unique TCRs from HLA-typed donors. Study-level findings and limits: Sequences of the TCR beta chain were said to predict the HLA-A and HLA-B alleles of most subjects accurately.

Primers: 60 Vbeta forward and 13 Jbeta reverse. Study processing details: An analysis that came later counted some 81 million unique TCR beta chains, roughly 11 million shared. Here immunoSEQ multiplex PCR was the method, and the copy in TCRdb shows in-frame clones only, minus some. The V and J calls and clone size come from that table; D and trimming were worked out from the DNA. The table lists a few hundred thousand clones, around 81% of them singletons. As for this clone: No antigen is known for it.

CDR1 and CDR2 from the germline V gene are SQVTM and ANQGSEA. V was pared by 3 bases and J by 2 bases, with 8 bases between. The CDR3 length is 14 residues. The sequenced sample was PBMCs. The rearrangement joins TRBV29-1 to TRBJ2-6; tentative D call: TRBD2 (6 bases). The origin of this receptor is a woman in her sixties or seventies in good health and CMV-seropositive. The CDR3 nucleotides read TGCAGCGTTGAGGGGGGACCTGGGGCCAACGTCCTGACTTTC. It codes for CSVEGGPGANVLTF.